This entry describes one TCR beta chain. The sample is drawn from a study of blood T cell repertoires in COVID-19. In the study overall: Researchers got acute and convalescent COVID-19 samples from the United States, Italy and Spain. T cells, B-cell-depleted T cells, or PBMCs supplied cDNA or gDNA.

V lost 10 bases to trimming and J lost 4 bases, with 10 bases between them. The CDR3 is 11 amino acids. Germline-derived CDR1 and CDR2 are ENHRY and SYGVKD. Authors' analysis steps: Amplification of reference gene primers provided the estimated nucleated cell counts. Clones were read by immunoSEQ multiplex PCR, and TCRdb kept only the in-frame ones, dropping some. V and J calls plus clone size are reproduced from that table; the DNA served to infer D and trimming. The sample has 150,000 to 200,000 clones, under 80% seen once. This TCR derives from an elderly woman with acute or convalescent COVID-19. The J gene is TRBJ1-2, the V gene TRBV10-3, with D possibly TRBD1 on 6 matching bases. The sequenced material came from peripheral blood. Written as DNA, the CDR3 is TGTGCCAGTACAGGGTTCTATGGCTACACCTTC. Its translation: CASTGFYGYTF.